One TCR beta chain is described in this entry. Its antigen remains unidentified. No much larger clonotype is one base removed from it; base qualities were not supplied. The CDR3 measures 13 amino acids from cysteine to phenylalanine. The CDR3 DNA has 39 bases and is translated from base 1. CDR1 and CDR2, looked up from the germline V gene, are SGDLS and YYNGEE. The germline ends are 4 bases apart after V is trimmed by 0 bases and J by 3 bases. The method behind the library was the immunoSEQ multiplex PCR assay. Entries here come from immuneACCESS through TCRdb and include only in-frame sequences with V and J called. Some clones fail to appear in such tables; in the studies checked, an unresolved V gene covers under half of the shortfall, and the cause of the remainder is unknown. This sample gives tens of thousands of clones in total; around 96% of them show up just once. About 0.2% of the sample rests with the top ten.

The sample belongs to a study of technical replicates of blood from several donors (dated by TCRdb to about 2017). The sequenced sample consisted of T cells isolated from PBMCs. This TCR derives from a human donor in good health. The rearranged segments are TRBV9 and TRBJ1-3; the D gene cannot be named for sure. This receptor carries the CDR3 CASSVALGNTIYF. The nucleotides are TGTGCCAGCAGCGTAGCTCTTGGAAACACCATATATTTT.